The clone carrying this TCR beta chain was detected a few times. Its specificity is not known. The sample comes from a study of human T cells and chemical hapten exposure. Regarding the study as a whole: TCRs exceeding a frequency of 1 in 1000 stayed unchanged under DPC sensitization.

The time point was: healthy volunteer bleed at 6 weeks. Unfractionated whole blood yielded the extracted total RNA. The CDR3 totals 15 residues. CDR1 is MDHEN and CDR2 is SYDVKM in the germline V gene. Trimming shortened V by 1 base and J by 8 bases, and 14 bases separated the two germline ends. Via MiXCR, TCRdb re-called the RACE reads, giving one row per CDR3 protein. Altogether 65,000 or so distinct CDR3 sequences are present, around 6.1% being singletons, with the ten largest covering around 3.4%. J is TRBJ1-4 and V is TRBV28; D call uncertain. The TCR sequence derives from a female donor in good health. Some clones in this sample may be carry-over from other donors' samples. The material sequenced was whole blood. The CDR3 region has the DNA TGTGCCAGCAGTTTATCGCCGGGGTTTGGCGAAAAACTGTTTTTT. Translated, it gives CASSLSPGFGEKLFF.